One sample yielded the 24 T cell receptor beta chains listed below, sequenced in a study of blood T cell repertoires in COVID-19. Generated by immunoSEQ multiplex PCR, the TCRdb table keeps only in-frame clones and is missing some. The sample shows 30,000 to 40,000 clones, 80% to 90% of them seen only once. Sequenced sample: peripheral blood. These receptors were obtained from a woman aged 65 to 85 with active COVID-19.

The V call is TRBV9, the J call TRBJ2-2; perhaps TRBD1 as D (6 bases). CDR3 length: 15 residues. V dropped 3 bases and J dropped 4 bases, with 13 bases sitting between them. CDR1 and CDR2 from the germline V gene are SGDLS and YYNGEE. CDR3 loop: CASSANSRGTGELFF. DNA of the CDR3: TGTGCCAGCAGCGCAAACTCCAGGGGCACCGGGGAGCTGTTTTTT.

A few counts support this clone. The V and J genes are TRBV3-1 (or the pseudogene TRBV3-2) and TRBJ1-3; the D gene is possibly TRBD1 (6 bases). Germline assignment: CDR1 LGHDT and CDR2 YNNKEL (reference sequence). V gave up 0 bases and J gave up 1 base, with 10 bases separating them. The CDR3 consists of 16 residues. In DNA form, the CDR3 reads TGTGCCAGCAGCCAAGACCCCAGGGGATCTGGAAACACCATATATTTT. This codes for CASSQDPRGSGNTIYF.

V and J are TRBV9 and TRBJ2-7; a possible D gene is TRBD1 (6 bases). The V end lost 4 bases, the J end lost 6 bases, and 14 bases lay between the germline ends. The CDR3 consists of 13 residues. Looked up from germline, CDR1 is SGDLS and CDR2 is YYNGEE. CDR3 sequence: CASSPTVGGEQYF. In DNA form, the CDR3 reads TGTGCCAGCAGCCCCACTGTAGGGGGCGAGCAGTACTTC.

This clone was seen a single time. CDR3 protein: CASSSLSSGTYEQYF. In DNA, the CDR3 is TGTGCCAGCAGCTCCCTTTCCTCAGGAACTTACGAGCAGTACTTC. J is TRBJ2-7 and V is TRBV5-5, with D unresolved. The ends were cut back, 3 bases at V and 4 bases at J, with 17 bases in the middle. This CDR3 is 15 amino acids long. The germline CDR1 and CDR2 sequences are SGHKS and YYEKEE (reference sequence).

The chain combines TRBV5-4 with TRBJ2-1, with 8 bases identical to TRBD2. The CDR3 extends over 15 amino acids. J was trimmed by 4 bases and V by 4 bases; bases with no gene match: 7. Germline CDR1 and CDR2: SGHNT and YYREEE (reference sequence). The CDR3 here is CASSRATSAYNEQFF. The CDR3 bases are TGTGCCAGCAGCCGGGCGACTAGCGCTTACAATGAGCAGTTCTTC.

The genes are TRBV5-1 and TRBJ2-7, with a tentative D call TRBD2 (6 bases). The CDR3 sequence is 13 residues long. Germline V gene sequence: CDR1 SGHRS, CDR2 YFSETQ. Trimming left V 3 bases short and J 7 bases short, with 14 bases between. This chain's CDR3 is CASSSLTAGEQYF. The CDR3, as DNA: TGCGCCAGCAGCTCCCTTACGGCGGGGGAGCAGTACTTC.

The CDR3 region is CASSQQGANEQFF. The CDR3 DNA follows: TGCGCCAGCAGCCAACAAGGGGCCAATGAGCAGTTCTTC. The chain uses TRBV4-1 and TRBJ2-1; the D gene is possibly TRBD1 (5 bases). V was cut by 2 bases and J by 6 bases, with 8 bases left in between. The CDR3 sequence is 13 residues long. The germline gives CDR1 MGHRA, CDR2 YSYEKL.

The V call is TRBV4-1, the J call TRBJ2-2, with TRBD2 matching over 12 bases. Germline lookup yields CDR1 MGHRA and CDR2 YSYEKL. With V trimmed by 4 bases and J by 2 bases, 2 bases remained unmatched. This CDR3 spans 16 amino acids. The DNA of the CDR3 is TGCGCCAGCAGCCGACTAGCGGGGGCCAACACCGGGGAGCTGTTTTTT. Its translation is CASSRLAGANTGELFF.

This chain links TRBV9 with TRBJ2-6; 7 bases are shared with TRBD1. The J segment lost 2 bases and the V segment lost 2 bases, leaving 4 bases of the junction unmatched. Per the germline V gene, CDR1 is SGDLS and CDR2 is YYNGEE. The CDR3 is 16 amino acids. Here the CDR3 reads CASSVNRGPGANVLTF. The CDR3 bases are TGTGCCAGCAGCGTTAACAGGGGACCTGGGGCCAACGTCCTGACTTTC.

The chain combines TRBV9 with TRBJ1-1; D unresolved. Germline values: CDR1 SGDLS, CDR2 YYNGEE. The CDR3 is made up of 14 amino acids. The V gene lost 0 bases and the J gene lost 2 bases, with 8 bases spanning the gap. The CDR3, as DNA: TGTGCCAGCAGCGTAGCCATAACTAACACTGAAGCTTTCTTT. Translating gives CASSVAITNTEAFF.

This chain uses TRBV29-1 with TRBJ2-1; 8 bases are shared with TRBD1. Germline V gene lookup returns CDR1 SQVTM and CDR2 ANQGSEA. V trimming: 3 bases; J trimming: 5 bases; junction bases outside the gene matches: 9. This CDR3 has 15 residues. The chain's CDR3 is CSVDRGPLVNNEQFF. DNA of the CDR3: TGCAGCGTTGACAGGGGGCCGCTGGTCAACAATGAGCAGTTCTTC.

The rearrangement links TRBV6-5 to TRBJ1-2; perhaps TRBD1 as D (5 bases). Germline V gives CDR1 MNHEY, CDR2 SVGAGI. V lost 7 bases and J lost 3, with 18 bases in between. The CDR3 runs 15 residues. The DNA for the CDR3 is TGTGCCAGCACCGGCGGGGACGGAAACTACTATGGCTACACCTTC. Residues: CASTGGDGNYYGYTF.

The CDR3 here is CASSLSGDEQYF. For the CDR3, the DNA is TGCGCCAGCAGCTTGTCGGGTGACGAGCAGTACTTC. V gene TRBV5-1 combines with J gene TRBJ2-7; the D is unclear. Trimming took off 1 base at V and 5 bases at J, with 7 bases between the two ends. Germline V CDR1 and CDR2: SGHRS, YFSETQ. This CDR3 contains 12 residues.

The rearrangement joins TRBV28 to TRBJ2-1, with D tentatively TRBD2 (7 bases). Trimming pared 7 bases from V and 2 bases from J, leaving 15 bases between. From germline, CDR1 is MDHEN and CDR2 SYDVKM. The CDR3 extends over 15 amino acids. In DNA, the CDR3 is TGTGCCAGCATAGGAGGCGGGGGCGCCTACAATGAGCAGTTCTTC. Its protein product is CASIGGGGAYNEQFF.

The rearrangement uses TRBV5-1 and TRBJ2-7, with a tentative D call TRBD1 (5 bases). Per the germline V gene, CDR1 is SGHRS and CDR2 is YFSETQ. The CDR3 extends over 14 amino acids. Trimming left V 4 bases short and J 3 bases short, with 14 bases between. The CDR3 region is CASSPIDSYYEQYF. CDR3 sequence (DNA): TGCGCCAGCAGCCCCATCGACAGTTACTACGAGCAGTACTTC.

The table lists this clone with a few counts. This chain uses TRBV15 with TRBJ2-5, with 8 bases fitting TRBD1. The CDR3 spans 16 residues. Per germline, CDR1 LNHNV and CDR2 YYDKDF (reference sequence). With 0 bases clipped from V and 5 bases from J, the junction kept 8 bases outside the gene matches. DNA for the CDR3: TGTGCCACCAGCAGAGATCGCGGACAGGGAAGGGAGACCCAGTACTTC. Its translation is CATSRDRGQGRETQYF. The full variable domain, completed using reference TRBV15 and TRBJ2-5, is DAMVIQNPRYQVTQFGKPVTLSCSQTLNHNVMYWYQQKSSQAPKLLFHYYDKDFNNEADTPDNFQSRRPNTSFCFLDIRSPGLGDTAMYLCATSRDRGQGRETQYFGPGTRLLVL.

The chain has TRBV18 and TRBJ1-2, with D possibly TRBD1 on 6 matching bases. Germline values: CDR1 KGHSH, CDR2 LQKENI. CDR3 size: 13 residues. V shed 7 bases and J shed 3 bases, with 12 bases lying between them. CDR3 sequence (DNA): TGTGCCAGCTTCTCAGGGGCTGACTATGGCTACACCTTC. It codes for CASFSGADYGYTF.

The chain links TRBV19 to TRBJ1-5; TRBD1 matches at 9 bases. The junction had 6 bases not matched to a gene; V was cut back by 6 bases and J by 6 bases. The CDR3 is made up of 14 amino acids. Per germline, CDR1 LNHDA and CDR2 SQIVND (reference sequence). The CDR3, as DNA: TGTGCCAGTAGCCACACAGGGGGCGGTCAGCCCCAGCATTTT. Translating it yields CASSHTGGGQPQHF.

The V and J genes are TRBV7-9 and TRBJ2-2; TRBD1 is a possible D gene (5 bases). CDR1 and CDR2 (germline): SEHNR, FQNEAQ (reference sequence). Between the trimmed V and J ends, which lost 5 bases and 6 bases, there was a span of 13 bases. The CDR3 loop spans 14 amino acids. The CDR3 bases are TGTGCCAGCAGCCTTTACGTAGGGGCCGGGGAGCTGTTTTTT. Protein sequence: CASSLYVGAGELFF.

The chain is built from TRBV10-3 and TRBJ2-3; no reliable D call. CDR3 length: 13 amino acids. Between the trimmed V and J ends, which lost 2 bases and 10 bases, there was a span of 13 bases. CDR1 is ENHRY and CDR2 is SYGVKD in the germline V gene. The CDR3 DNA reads TGTGCCATCAGTGAGACTATCGATGGTCCGCAGTATTTT. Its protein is CAISETIDGPQYF.

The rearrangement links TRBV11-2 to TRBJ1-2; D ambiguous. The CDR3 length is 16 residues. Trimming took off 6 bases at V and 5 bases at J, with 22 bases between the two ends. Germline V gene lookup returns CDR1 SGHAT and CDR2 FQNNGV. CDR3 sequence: CASSSIYYRDPYGYTF. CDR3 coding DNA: TGTGCCAGCAGTTCGATTTATTACAGAGATCCTTATGGCTACACCTTC.

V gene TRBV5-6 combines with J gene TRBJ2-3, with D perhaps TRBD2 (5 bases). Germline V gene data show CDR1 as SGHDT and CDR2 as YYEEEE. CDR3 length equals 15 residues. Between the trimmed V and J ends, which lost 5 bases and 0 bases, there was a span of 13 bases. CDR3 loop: CASSPNGLSTDTQYF. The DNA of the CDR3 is TGTGCCAGCAGTCCCAACGGACTTAGCACAGATACGCAGTATTTT.

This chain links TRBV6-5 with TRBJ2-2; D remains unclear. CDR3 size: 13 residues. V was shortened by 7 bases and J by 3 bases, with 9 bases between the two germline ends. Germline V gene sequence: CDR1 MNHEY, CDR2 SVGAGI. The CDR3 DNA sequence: TGTGCCAGCACTCCTCCCCACACCGGGGAGCTGTTTTTT. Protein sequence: CASTPPHTGELFF.

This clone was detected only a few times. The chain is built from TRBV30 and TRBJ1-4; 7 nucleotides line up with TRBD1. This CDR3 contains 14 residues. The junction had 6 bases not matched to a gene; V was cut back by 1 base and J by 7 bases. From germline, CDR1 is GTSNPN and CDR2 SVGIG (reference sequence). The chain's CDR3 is CAWSEQGTGEKLFF. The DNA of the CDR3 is TGTGCCTGGAGTGAACAGGGGACGGGTGAAAAACTGTTTTTT. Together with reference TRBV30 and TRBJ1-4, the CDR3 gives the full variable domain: SQTIHQWPATLVQPVGSPLSLECTVEGTSNPNLYWYRQAAGRGLQLLFYSVGIGQISSEVPQNLSASRPQDRQFILSSKKLLLSDSGFYLCAWSEQGTGEKLFFGSGTQLSVL.